The 14 T cell receptor beta chains given below trace back to one sample, sequenced in a study of T cells in Graves' hyperthyroidism and ophthalmopathy. There were TCR beta CDR3 regions amplified from RNA transcripts. RT-PCR in the first round (using the HTBI primer set) targeted the TCR CDR3. TCRdb passed the multiplex PCR reads through MiXCR, listing each CDR3 protein once. The data contain roughly 710,000 distinct CDR3 sequences, over 35% of them singletons. Source material: blood. The receptors come from a woman aged 40 to 50 with Graves' hyperthyroidism.

CDR3 loop: CASSFATGLAGRRRSEQFF. The CDR3 bases are TGTGCCAGCAGCTTCGCCACAGGACTAGCGGGAAGACGAAGAAGTGAGCAGTTCTTC. The V and J genes are TRBV5-4 and TRBJ2-1, with TRBD2 matching over 12 bases. CDR1 is SGHNT, CDR2 YYREEE, per germline (reference sequence). This CDR3 is 19 amino acids long. Trimming cost V 2 bases and J 9 bases; bases outside gene matches: 18. Full variable domain (remainder filled in from reference TRBV5-4 and TRBJ2-1): ETGVTQSPTHLIKTRGQQVTLRCSSQSGHNTVSWYQQALGQGPQFIFQYYREEENGRGNFPPRFSGLQFPNYSSELNVNALELDDSALYLCASSFATGLAGRRRSEQFFGPGTRLTVL.

V gene TRBV20-1 combines with J gene TRBJ2-5; tentative D call: TRBD2 (5 bases). TRBJ2-4 explains the end of the DNA better; the J call may be wrong. The CDR3 contains 15 residues. Germline lookup yields CDR1 DFQATT and CDR2 SNEGSKA (reference sequence). CDR3 coding DNA: TGCAGTGCTACCCCTAGCCTTGGGGCCAAAAACATTCAGTACTTC. Translating it yields CSATPSLGAKNIQYF.

This clonotype was counted at least ten times. The chain combines TRBV29-1 with TRBJ1-1; 7 bases are a match to TRBD1. CDR1 and CDR2 (germline): SQVTM, ANQGSEA. This CDR3 comprises 16 residues. Losses at the gene ends were 1 base for V and 0 bases for J; bases not matched to a gene: 8. In DNA, the CDR3 is TGCAGCGTTGAAGGGGCAGGGGGAACGATGAACACTGAAGCTTTCTTT. Translation: CSVEGAGGTMNTEAFF.

The table lists this clonotype with many counts. The rearrangement links TRBV15 to TRBJ1-1, with 9 bases matching TRBD1. CDR1 is LNHNV and CDR2 is YYDKDF in the germline V gene (reference sequence). The CDR3 extends over 13 amino acids. Losses at the gene ends were 8 bases for V and 7 bases for J; bases not matched to a gene: 8. CDR3 protein: CATGRRQGGEAFF. In DNA, the CDR3 is TGTGCCACCGGACGCAGACAGGGGGGTGAAGCTTTCTTT. Full variable domain (outside the CDR3, taken from reference TRBV15 and TRBJ1-1): DAMVIQNPRYQVTQFGKPVTLSCSQTLNHNVMYWYQQKSSQAPKLLFHYYDKDFNNEADTPDNFQSRRPNTSFCFLDIRSPGLGDTAMYLCATGRRQGGEAFFGQGTRLTVV.

This clonotype was detected ten times or more. The chain is built from TRBV15 and TRBJ2-5, with no clear D. Trimming shortened V by 0 bases and J by 5 bases, and 16 bases separated the two germline ends. The germline V gene encodes CDR1 LNHNV and CDR2 YYDKDF (reference sequence). The CDR3 contains 16 residues. Here the CDR3 reads CATSREPDASLETQYF. CDR3 coding DNA: TGTGCCACCAGCAGAGAGCCGGATGCTTCTTTGGAGACCCAGTACTTC.

This clonotype was detected many times. The CDR3 is CASSLDGLGRYEQYF. The CDR3 DNA reads as TGTGCCAGCAGCTTAGATGGTCTGGGGCGCTACGAGCAGTACTTC. V usage is TRBV7-6 and J usage is TRBJ2-7; D may be TRBD1 (5 bases). From germline, CDR1 is SGHVS and CDR2 FNYEAQ. The ends were cut back, 1 base at V and 3 bases at J, with 13 bases in the middle. The CDR3 has 15 amino acids.

This clonotype was picked up many times. The chain joins TRBV4-1 to TRBJ2-5; weak D call: TRBD2 (6 bases). The ends were cut back, 0 bases at V and 2 bases at J, with 19 bases in the middle. CDR1 is MGHRA, CDR2 YSYEKL, per germline. This CDR3 has 18 amino acids. The CDR3 here is CASSQEAVVGGAQETQYF. CDR3 in DNA: TGCGCCAGCAGCCAAGAAGCTGTAGTGGGCGGGGCGCAAGAGACCCAGTACTTC.

This clonotype has at least ten counts. CDR3 nucleotides: TGTGCCAGCAGCCTCGCCGGGACAGGGGTCGAGCAGTACTTC. Protein product: CASSLAGTGVEQYF. The chain couples TRBV7-9 to TRBJ2-7; 10 bases match TRBD1. V shed 5 bases and J 6 bases; nucleotides not matched to a gene: 7. Per the germline V gene, CDR1 is SEHNR and CDR2 is FQNEAQ (reference sequence). The CDR3 loop spans 14 amino acids.

This chain connects TRBV10-2 to TRBJ2-7, with TRBD1 matching 9 bases. The CDR3 totals 14 residues. Germline CDR1 WSHSY, CDR2 SAAADI. Trimming cost V 8 bases and J 0 bases; bases outside gene matches: 5. CDR3 loop: CASARDRDSYEQYF. In nucleotides, the CDR3 is TGCGCCAGCGCCCGGGACAGGGACTCCTACGAGCAGTACTTC.

A word on this clonotype: Being one base from a much bigger clone, this may be a read error. This chain joins TRBV7-2 and TRBJ1-1; D gene ambiguous. From germline, CDR1 is SGHTA and CDR2 FQGNSA. This CDR3 region has 12 residues. The CDR3 nucleotides read TGTGCCAGCAGCTTAATGCGGGTTGAAGCTTACTTT. It translates to CASSLMRVEAYF.

This chain joins TRBV7-9 and TRBJ2-7; D is unresolved. This CDR3 is built from 14 residues. V lost 6 bases to trimming and J lost 7 bases, with 19 bases between them. In germline, CDR1 is SEHNR, CDR2 FQNEAQ (reference sequence). The CDR3 loop is CASSLSRTPAEQYF. In DNA, the CDR3 is TGTGCCAGCAGTTTATCGAGGACGCCGGCGGAGCAGTACTTC. Variable domain in full (rest from reference TRBV7-9 and TRBJ2-7): DTGVSQNPRHKITKRGQNVTFRCDPISEHNRLYWYRQTLGQGPEFLTYFQNEAQLEKSRLLSDRFSAERPKGSFSTLEIQRTEQGDSAMYLCASSLSRTPAEQYFGPGTRLTVT.

Here the CDR3 DNA reads TGTGCCAGCAGCCAGGGTTTTCCCTCTGGGGCCAACGTCCTGACTTTC. Translating gives CASSQGFPSGANVLTF. This sequence joins TRBV6-1 and TRBJ2-6; D might be TRBD1 (5 bases). V lost 6 bases and J lost 0, with 12 bases in between. Germline CDR1 and CDR2: MNHNS and SASEGT. The CDR3 spans 16 residues.

Turning to this clonotype: This may be a read error: a much more frequent sequence differs by one nucleotide. V is TRBV11-2 and J is TRBJ1-2, with TRBD1 as a possible D gene (5 bases). Germline V lookup: CDR1 SGHAT, CDR2 FQNNGV. The CDR3 consists of 14 residues. Written as DNA, the CDR3 is TGTGCCAGCAGCGGGACCACTGGGAACTATGGCCACACCTTC. It yields the protein CASSGTTGNYGHTF.

This clonotype was counted many times. V usage is TRBV12-3 or TRBV12-4 and J usage is TRBJ1-2, with 7 bases aligning to TRBD1. The V gene end was trimmed by 6 bases and the J gene end by 13 bases; junction bases not matched to a gene: 11. This CDR3 is 12 amino acids long. DNA for the CDR3: TGTGCCAGCAGCCCTCATAGGGGGCCGGGCACCTTC. Translated, it gives CASSPHRGPGTF.